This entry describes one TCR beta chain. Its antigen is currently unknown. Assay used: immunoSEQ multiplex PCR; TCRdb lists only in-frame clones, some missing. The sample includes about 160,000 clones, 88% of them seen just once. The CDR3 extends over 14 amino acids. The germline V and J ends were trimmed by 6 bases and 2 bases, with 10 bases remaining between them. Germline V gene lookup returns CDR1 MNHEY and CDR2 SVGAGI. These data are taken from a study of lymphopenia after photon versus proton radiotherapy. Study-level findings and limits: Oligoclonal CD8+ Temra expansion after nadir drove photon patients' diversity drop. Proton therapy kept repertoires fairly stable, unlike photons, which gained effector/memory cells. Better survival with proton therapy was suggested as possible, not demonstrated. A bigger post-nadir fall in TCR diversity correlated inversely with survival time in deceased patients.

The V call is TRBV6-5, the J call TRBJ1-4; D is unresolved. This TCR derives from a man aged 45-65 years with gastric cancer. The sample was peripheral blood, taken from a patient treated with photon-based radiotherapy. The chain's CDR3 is CASSSEATNEKLFF. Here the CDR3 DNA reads TGTGCCAGCAGCTCCGAAGCCACTAATGAAAAACTGTTTTTT.